Presented here are 14 T cell receptor beta chains from one specimen sequenced in a study of T cell responses to AZD1222 COVID-19 vaccine. Libraries were prepared by immunoSEQ multiplex PCR; TCRdb keeps only in-frame clonotypes and omits some of them. The sample comprises around 94,000 clones, 84% of which are singletons, and about a sixth rests with the top ten. This material consisted of peripheral blood, taken on day 0 of AZD1222 vaccination. These receptors all stem from an adult in good health.

V usage is TRBV3-1 (or the pseudogene TRBV3-2) and J usage is TRBJ1-1; no reliable D call. The CDR3 loop spans 12 amino acids. CDR1 LGHDT and CDR2 YNNKEL come from the germline V gene (reference sequence). V lost 4 bases and J lost 5, with 8 bases in between. The CDR3 DNA reads as TGTGCCAGCAGCCTAAGAAGTACTGAAGCTTTCTTT. As protein: CASSLRSTEAFF.

The rearrangement joins TRBV2 to TRBJ1-6; D ambiguous. The CDR3 contains 13 residues. The V gene's germline CDR1 is SNHLY and CDR2 FYNNEI. The germline V and J ends were trimmed by 7 bases and 8 bases, with 12 bases remaining between them. This CDR3 reads CASILDGDSPLHF. In DNA form, the CDR3 reads TGTGCCAGCATTCTGGACGGAGATTCACCCCTCCACTTT.

The rearrangement uses TRBV11-3 and TRBJ2-5, with 9 nucleotides matching TRBD2. The CDR3 is made up of 15 amino acids. CDR1 and CDR2 from the germline V gene are SGHNT and YENEEA. Trimming at V came to 3 bases and at J to 7 bases, leaving 9 bases not matched to a gene. CDR3 in amino acids: CASSFRLAVGGTQYF. Written as DNA, the CDR3 is TGTGCCAGCAGCTTCCGACTAGCGGTTGGTGGGACCCAGTACTTC.

The genes are TRBV3-1 (or the pseudogene TRBV3-2) and TRBJ1-4; D is undetermined. CDR1 is LGHDT, CDR2 YNNKEL, per germline (reference sequence). The V end lost 5 bases, the J end lost 8 bases, and 9 bases lay between the germline ends. There are 12 residues in the CDR3. The CDR3 loop is CASSDPPEKLFF. CDR3 coding DNA: TGTGCCAGCAGCGACCCCCCAGAAAAACTGTTTTTT.

The rearrangement joins TRBV12-5 to TRBJ1-1; D not certain. Trimming took off 4 bases at V and 6 bases at J, with 18 bases between the two ends. There are 15 residues in the CDR3. CDR1 is LGHNT, CDR2 FRNRAP, per germline. As DNA, the CDR3 is TGTGCTAGTGGTTCGTCCCGAGGGTTAGCAGCTGAAGCTTTCTTT. This gives the protein CASGSSRGLAAEAFF.

A word on this clone: The sample contains more than one DNA sequence encoding this CDR3. The chain combines TRBV7-9 with TRBJ1-1, with D unresolved. The CDR3 spans 13 residues. From germline, CDR1 is SEHNR and CDR2 FQNEAQ (reference sequence). The ends were cut back, 0 bases at V and 2 bases at J, with 4 bases in the middle. This CDR3 is CASSLAGNTEAFF. The CDR3, as DNA: TGTGCCAGCAGCTTAGCAGGTAACACTGAAGCTTTCTTT.

The chain couples TRBV28 to TRBJ1-5; tentative D call: TRBD1 (6 bases). CDR3 length equals 17 residues. Between the trimmed V and J ends, which lost 6 bases and 7 bases, there was a span of 25 bases. Germline loops: CDR1 MDHEN, CDR2 SYDVKM. The CDR3 nucleotides read TGTGCCAGCAGCGTCCGCCCGGACAGAAAAAACGGACAGCCCCAGCATTTT. This sequence encodes CASSVRPDRKNGQPQHF.

J is TRBJ2-7 and V is TRBV19, with 8 bases that match TRBD1. J lost 1 base, V lost 5 bases, and 7 bases had no gene match. The CDR3 length is 15 residues. The germline CDR1 and CDR2 sequences are LNHDA and SQIVND (reference sequence). The DNA of the CDR3 is TGTGCCAGTAGTCCCAAAGGACAGGGTTCCTACGAGCAGTACTTC. Its translation: CASSPKGQGSYEQYF.

The chain links TRBV13 to TRBJ2-1; 7 bases line up with TRBD1. CDR3 length equals 15 residues. Unmatched junction bases numbered 0, after V lost 0 bases and J lost 1 base. Germline V gene data show CDR1 as PRHDT and CDR2 as FYEKMQ (reference sequence). CDR3 amino acids: CASSLGTGSYNEQFF. In nucleotides, the CDR3 is TGTGCCAGCAGCTTAGGGACAGGGTCCTACAATGAGCAGTTCTTC. Variable domain in full (rest from reference TRBV13 and TRBJ2-1): AAGVIQSPRHLIKEKRETATLKCYPIPRHDTVYWYQQGPGQDPQFLISFYEKMQSDKGSIPDRFSAQQFSDYHSELNMSSLELGDSALYFCASSLGTGSYNEQFFGPGTRLTVL.

The rearrangement joins TRBV3-1 (or the pseudogene TRBV3-2) to TRBJ2-1; D is possibly TRBD2 (7 bases). Germline assignment: CDR1 LGHDT and CDR2 YNNKEL (reference sequence). The V end lost 4 bases, the J end lost 7 bases, and 17 bases lay between the germline ends. The length of the CDR3 is 15 residues. Written as DNA, the CDR3 is TGTGCCAGCAGCCCGGAGGGGGGGGGCCTGAATGAGCAGTTCTTC. Protein sequence: CASSPEGGGLNEQFF.

The chain links TRBV28 to TRBJ2-1, with D hard to call. Germline CDR1 MDHEN, CDR2 SYDVKM. V gave up 2 bases and J gave up 0 bases, with 8 bases separating them. CDR3 length equals 15 residues. CDR3 DNA: TGTGCCAGCAGTTTAATAATCAGCTCCTACAATGAGCAGTTCTTC. It codes for CASSLIISSYNEQFF.

The chain uses TRBV5-4 and TRBJ1-1, with D possibly TRBD1 on 5 matching bases. From germline, CDR1 is SGHNT and CDR2 YYREEE (reference sequence). The V end lost 4 bases, the J end lost 2 bases, and 18 bases lay between the germline ends. The CDR3 runs to 16 residues. CDR3 bases: TGTGCCAGCAGCCCTAGGCGGGGCATCGTTAACACTGAAGCTTTCTTT. Protein sequence: CASSPRRGIVNTEAFF.

The CDR3 coding sequence is TGTGCCACCAGTGCCCTTGGGGGACAGGTTCACACCGGGGAGCTGTTTTTT. Its translation is CATSALGGQVHTGELFF. The genes are TRBV24-1 and TRBJ2-2; 8 bases match TRBD1. The germline gives CDR1 KGHDR, CDR2 SFDVKD. This CDR3 is built from 17 residues. V was clipped by 5 bases and J by 3 bases; unmatched bases: 10.

This clone is a singleton in its sample. The chain combines TRBV19 with TRBJ2-5, with D possibly matching TRBD1 (6 bases). Germline loops: CDR1 LNHDA, CDR2 SQIVND (reference sequence). The CDR3 is 14 residues long. V lost 4 bases, J lost 2 bases, and 11 bases lay in between. CDR3 in DNA: TGTGCCAGTAGTACCCAGGGGATACAAGAGACCCAGTACTTC. Its translation is CASSTQGIQETQYF.